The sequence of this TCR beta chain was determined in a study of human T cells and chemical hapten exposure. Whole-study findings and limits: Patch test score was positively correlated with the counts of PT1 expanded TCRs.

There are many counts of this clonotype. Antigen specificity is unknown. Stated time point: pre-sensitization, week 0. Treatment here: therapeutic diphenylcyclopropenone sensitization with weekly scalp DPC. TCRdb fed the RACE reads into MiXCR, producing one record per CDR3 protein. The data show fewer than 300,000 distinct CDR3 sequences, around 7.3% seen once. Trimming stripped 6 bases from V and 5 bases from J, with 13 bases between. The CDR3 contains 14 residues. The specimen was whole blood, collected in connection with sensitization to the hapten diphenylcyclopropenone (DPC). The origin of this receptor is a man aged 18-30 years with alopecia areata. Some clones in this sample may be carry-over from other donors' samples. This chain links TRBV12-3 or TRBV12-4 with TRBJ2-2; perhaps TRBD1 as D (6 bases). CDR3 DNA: TGTGCCAGCAGAAAGGCAGGGGAGACCGGGGAGCTGTTTTTT. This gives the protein CASRKAGETGELFF.